This TCR beta chain was profiled in a study of identical twins. Study-wide findings and caveats: Clonotypes of the beta chain that were abundant in cord blood carried fewer insertions (memory repertoires showed none).

There are many counts of this clonotype. The antigen is undetermined. The length of the CDR3 is 16 residues. The germline V gene encodes CDR1 SEHNR and CDR2 FQNEAQ (reference sequence). The germline V and J ends were trimmed by 3 bases and 3 bases, with 17 bases remaining between them. One entry per CDR3 protein, called by TCRdb with MiXCR from the 5' RACE reads. The table lists around 570,000 distinct CDR3 sequences, around a tenth of them singletons, with under 3% in the top ten. There were only healthy Caucasians among the donors. These data were also reused for a study on yellow fever vaccine responses in identical twins.

Sequenced: PBMCs. The chain carries TRBV7-9 and TRBJ1-1; D might be TRBD1 (6 bases). The source of this sequence is a woman younger than 35 in good health. As DNA, the CDR3 is TGTGCCAGCAGCTTGAGTCGGGGGCTGGTTGACACTGAAGCTTTCTTT. Translated, it gives CASSLSRGLVDTEAFF.